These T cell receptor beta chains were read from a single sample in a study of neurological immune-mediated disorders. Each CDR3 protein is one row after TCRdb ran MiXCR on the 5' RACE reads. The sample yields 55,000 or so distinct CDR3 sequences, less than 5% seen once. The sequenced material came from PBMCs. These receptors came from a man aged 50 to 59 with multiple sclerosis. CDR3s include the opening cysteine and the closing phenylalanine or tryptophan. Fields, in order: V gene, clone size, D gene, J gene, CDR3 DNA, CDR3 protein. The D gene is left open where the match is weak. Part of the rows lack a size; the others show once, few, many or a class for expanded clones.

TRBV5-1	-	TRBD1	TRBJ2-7	TGCGCCAGCAGCTCAAGGACAGGACCCTACGAGCAGTACTTC	CASSSRTGPYEQYF
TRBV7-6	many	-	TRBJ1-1	TGTGCCAGCAGCTTAGGCCAGAAGAACACTGAAGCTTTCTTT	CASSLGQKNTEAFF
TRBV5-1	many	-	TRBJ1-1	TGCGCCAGCAGCTCTGAAGGGATCACTGAAGCTTTCTTT	CASSSEGITEAFF
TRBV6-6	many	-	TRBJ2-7	TGTGCCAGCAGTTACTTGGACGGAACCTACGAGCAGTACTTC	CASSYLDGTYEQYF
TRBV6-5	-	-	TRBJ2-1	TGTGCCAGCAGACTTATCATGAGATCCTACAATGAGCAGTTCTTC	CASRLIMRSYNEQFF
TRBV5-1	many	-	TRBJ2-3	TGCGCCAGCAGCTTGAAGCTCCCGGGGGTGTTCACAGATACGCAGTATTTT	CASSLKLPGVFTDTQYF
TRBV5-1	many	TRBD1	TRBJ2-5	TGCGCCAGCAGCTTCTCGGGACAGGGGAAAGAGACCCAGTACTTC	CASSFSGQGKETQYF
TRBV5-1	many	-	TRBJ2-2	TGCGCCAGCAGCTGGATCCGGCTTGAGACCGGGGAGCTGTTTTTT	CASSWIRLETGELFF
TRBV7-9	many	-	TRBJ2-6	TGTGCCAGCAGAGGTCGTTCAATTTCTGGGGCCAACGTCCTGACTTTC	CASRGRSISGANVLTF
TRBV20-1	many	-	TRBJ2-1	TGCAGTGCTAGATCGGGATCAGGGGCTGTGGAGCAGTTCTTC	CSARSGSGAVEQFF
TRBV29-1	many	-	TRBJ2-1	TGCAGCGTGGGCAGCGGTCGGACTGAGCAGTTCTTC	CSVGSGRTEQFF
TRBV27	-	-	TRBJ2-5	TGTGCCAGCACTCATCTTGGACGGCCGGGGGAGACCCAGTACTTC	CASTHLGRPGETQYF
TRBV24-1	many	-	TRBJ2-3	TGTGCCACCAGTGATCCAGGGAACACAGATACGCAGTATTTT	CATSDPGNTDTQYF
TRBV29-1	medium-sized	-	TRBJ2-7	TGCAGCGTTGAAGTAGCTGACTACGAGCAGTACTTC	CSVEVADYEQYF
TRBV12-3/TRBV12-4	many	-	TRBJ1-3	TGTGCCAGCAGTTCCGAGGCCCGCTCTGGAAACACCATATATTTT	CASSSEARSGNTIYF
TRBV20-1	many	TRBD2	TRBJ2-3	TGCAGTGCTAGGCCCGATAGCGGGAGGGCCGCGGATACGCAGTATTTT	CSARPDSGRAADTQYF
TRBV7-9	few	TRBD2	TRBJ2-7	TGTGCCAGCAGCTTATCCTTCGGCGGGAGACCCTACGAGCAGTACTTC	CASSLSFGGRPYEQYF
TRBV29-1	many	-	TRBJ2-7	TGCAGCGTTGCTGGGGTGAGGGGCGAGCAGTACTTC	CSVAGVRGEQYF
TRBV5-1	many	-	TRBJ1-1	TGCGCCAGCAGCTTGGATGGGGCGACTGAAGCTTTCTTT	CASSLDGATEAFF
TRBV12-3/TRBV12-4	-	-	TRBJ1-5	TGTGCCAGCAGTTTACAGGGAACCCTTAATCAGCCCCAGCATTTT	CASSLQGTLNQPQHF
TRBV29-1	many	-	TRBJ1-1	TGCAGCGTCCCCGGGACGGTGAACACTGAAGCTTTCTTT	CSVPGTVNTEAFF
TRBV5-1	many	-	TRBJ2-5	TGCGCCAGCAGCCGGGGGTCCGAAGAGACCCAGTACTTC	CASSRGSEETQYF
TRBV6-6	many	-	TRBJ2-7	TGTGCCAGCAGTGGCCGTGAATCCACTTCCTACGAGCAGTACTTC	CASSGRESTSYEQYF
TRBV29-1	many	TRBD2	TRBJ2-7	TGCAGCGTGGGAGGACTAGCGGGAGTTACCGAGCAGTACTTC	CSVGGLAGVTEQYF
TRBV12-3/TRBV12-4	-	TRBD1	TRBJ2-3	TGTGCCAGCACCGGGGACAGGGTAATCACAGATACGCAGTATTTT	CASTGDRVITDTQYF
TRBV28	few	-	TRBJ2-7	TGTGCCAGCAGTTTGACGGAATACGAGCAGTACTTC	CASSLTEYEQYF
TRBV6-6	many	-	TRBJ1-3	TGTGCCAGCAGTTTGAACAGCATATCTGGAAACACCATATATTTT	CASSLNSISGNTIYF
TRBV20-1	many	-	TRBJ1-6	TGCAGTGCTAGAGCTATACTCGGGGATTCACCCCTCCACTTT	CSARAILGDSPLHF
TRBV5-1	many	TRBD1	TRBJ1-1	TGCGCCAGCAGCTTGGGGACAGGGTTGTTGGCACGGGACACTGAAGCTTTCTTT	CASSLGTGLLARDTEAFF
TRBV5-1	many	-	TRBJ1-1	TGCGCCAGCAGCTTAATTGGAGAAGGGAACACTGAAGCTTTCTTT	CASSLIGEGNTEAFF
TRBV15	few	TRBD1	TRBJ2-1	TGTGCCACCGGACAGGGCTACGATGAGCAGTTCTTC	CATGQGYDEQFF
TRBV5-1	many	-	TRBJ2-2	TGCGCCAGCAGCTACCACAGGGCGGCCACCGGGGAGCTGTTTTTT	CASSYHRAATGELFF